Presented here are 20 T cell receptor beta chains from one specimen sequenced in a study of CD8 T cells in Susac syndrome. A quantity of roughly 0.5 to 1 ug RNA underwent reverse transcription using random hexamers. TCRdb analysed the immunoSEQ multiplex PCR reads with MiXCR anew, one entry per CDR3 protein. This sample has about 200,000 distinct CDR3 sequences; 90% to 95% occur once, and the top ten carry approximately 0.1%. Sequencing was performed on CD4+ T cells from PBMCs. These receptors originate from a human donor in good health.

The chain joins TRBV27 to TRBJ1-1; D possibly corresponds to TRBD1 (5 bases). Per the germline V gene, CDR1 is MNHEY and CDR2 is SMNVEV (reference sequence). V was shortened by 6 bases and J by 5 bases, with 19 bases between the two germline ends. There are 15 residues in the CDR3. CDR3 loop: CASRSMPGTQTEAFF. As DNA, the CDR3 is TGTGCCAGCAGATCCATGCCCGGGACTCAAACTGAAGCTTTCTTT.

DNA of the CDR3: TGTGCCACCAGTGATACAGGGGGCGACTATGGCTACACCTTC. This gives the protein CATSDTGGDYGYTF. V gene TRBV24-1 combines with J gene TRBJ1-2; 9 nucleotides align to TRBD1. CDR1 KGHDR and CDR2 SFDVKD come from the germline V gene. With 3 bases clipped from V and 3 bases from J, the junction kept 1 base outside the gene matches. The CDR3 length is 14 residues.

V and J are TRBV27 and TRBJ2-7, with D perhaps being TRBD1 or TRBD2 (5 bases each). In germline, CDR1 is MNHEY, CDR2 SMNVEV (reference sequence). The CDR3 sequence is 17 residues long. V was cut by 5 bases and J by 0 bases, with 20 bases left in between. CDR3 DNA: TGTGCCAGCAGTCCACCCCTTTGGGCAGGGAGCTCCTACGAGCAGTACTTC. As protein: CASSPPLWAGSSYEQYF.

The chain combines TRBV11-2 with TRBJ2-7; D ambiguous. This CDR3 is 11 amino acids long. Trimming took off 5 bases at V and 1 base at J, with 3 bases between the two ends. Germline V lookup: CDR1 SGHAT, CDR2 FQNNGV. This CDR3 reads CASSPSYEQYV. The CDR3 coding sequence is TGTGCCAGCAGCCCTTCCTACGAGCAGTACGTC.

The chain is built from TRBV5-1 and TRBJ2-2, with D unresolved. The V gene's germline CDR1 is SGHRS and CDR2 YFSETQ. The CDR3 runs 16 residues. Deletions cut 4 bases from V and 0 bases from J, with 13 bases between. The CDR3 protein is CASSRMYEANTGELFF. CDR3 coding DNA: TGCGCCAGCAGCCGCATGTACGAAGCGAACACCGGGGAGCTGTTTTTT.

J is TRBJ2-2 and V is TRBV6-2 or TRBV6-3; the match to TRBD1 covers 11 bases. Trimming removed 5 bases from V and 6 bases from J; junction bases left unmatched: 5. Germline V gene lookup returns CDR1 MNHEY and CDR2 SVGEGT. The CDR3 contains 15 residues. The CDR3 reads CASSTEGQGAGELFF. Written as DNA, the CDR3 is TGTGCCAGCAGTACAGAGGGACAGGGGGCCGGGGAGCTGTTTTTT.

The chain couples TRBV20-1 to TRBJ2-7; D is perhaps TRBD1 or TRBD2 (5 bases each). The germline V and J ends were trimmed by 6 bases and 4 bases, with 22 bases remaining between them. From germline, CDR1 is DFQATT and CDR2 SNEGSKA (reference sequence). The CDR3 consists of 15 residues. CDR3 residues: CSAERGSERQYEQYV. The DNA for the CDR3 is TGCAGTGCGGAGAGGGGATCCGAGCGCCAGTACGAGCAGTACGTC.

This chain uses TRBV29-1 with TRBJ2-3; the match to TRBD1 covers 11 bases. Germline V gene sequence: CDR1 SQVTM, CDR2 ANQGSEA. CDR3 length equals 13 residues. The junction had 2 bases not matched to a gene; V was cut back by 6 bases and J by 3 bases. CDR3 nucleotide sequence: TGCAGCGTCGGACAGGGGGCTACAGATACGCAGTATTTT. Translation gives CSVGQGATDTQYF.

V gene TRBV28 combines with J gene TRBJ1-2; D is undetermined. Germline-derived CDR1 and CDR2 are MDHEN and SYDVKM. The CDR3 loop spans 14 amino acids. V lost 3 bases and J 8 bases, leaving 16 bases between the germline ends. The CDR3 DNA sequence: TGTGCCAGCAGTTTTCGGGTAGAAGTTTGGGGCTACACCTTC. Its translation: CASSFRVEVWGYTF.

This clonotype showed up just once. The chain has TRBV7-9 and TRBJ1-5; perhaps TRBD1 as D (6 bases). V lost 5 bases, J lost 2 bases, and 10 bases lay in between. The CDR3 covers 14 residues. The germline CDR1 and CDR2 sequences are SEHNR and FQNEAQ (reference sequence). Here the CDR3 reads CASSPAGGNQPQHF. Here the CDR3 DNA reads TGTGCCAGCAGCCCGGCAGGGGGCAATCAGCCCCAGCATTTT.

The chain couples TRBV20-1 to TRBJ1-2; a possible D gene is TRBD1 (6 bases). The V end lost 4 bases, the J end lost 6 bases, and 18 bases lay between the germline ends. This CDR3 is 14 amino acids long. CDR1 DFQATT and CDR2 SNEGSKA come from the germline V gene (reference sequence). CDR3 residues: CSANYLLGADGYTF. The CDR3 DNA reads TGCAGTGCTAATTACCTGTTGGGGGCGGATGGCTACACCTTC.

V usage is TRBV5-1 and J usage is TRBJ1-1, with D possibly matching TRBD1 (5 bases). CDR3 length equals 12 residues. V lost 4 bases and J 10 bases, leaving 14 bases between the germline ends. Germline V gene data show CDR1 as SGHRS and CDR2 as YFSETQ. The CDR3 loop is CASSPGEVVAFF. DNA for the CDR3: TGCGCCAGCAGCCCGGGGGAGGTGGTAGCTTTCTTT.

The chain employs TRBV28 and TRBJ2-7; D might be TRBD1 or TRBD2, each matching 5 bases. The germline V gene has CDR1 MDHEN and CDR2 SYDVKM. The CDR3 spans 13 residues. V lost 7 bases and J lost 3, with 13 bases in between. CDR3 loop: CASTVGAGYEQYV. CDR3 bases: TGTGCCAGCACCGTAGGGGCGGGCTACGAGCAGTACGTC.

The chain joins TRBV3-1 to TRBJ2-1; the D gene is possibly TRBD1 (6 bases). This CDR3 contains 14 residues. The germline CDR1 and CDR2 sequences are LGHDT and YNNKEL (reference sequence). Trimming pared 3 bases from V and 9 bases from J, leaving 15 bases between. The CDR3 reads CASSQGRGIGEQFF. The CDR3 nucleotides read TGTGCCAGCAGCCAGGGCAGGGGAATAGGTGAGCAGTTCTTC.

The chain carries TRBV3-1 and TRBJ2-7; D could derive from TRBD1 or TRBD2 (5 bases each). CDR1 and CDR2 (germline): LGHDT, YNNKEL (reference sequence). The CDR3 is 15 residues long. Trimming removed 6 bases at V and 3 bases at J, with 18 bases between. The CDR3: CASRSAPGPGYEQYF. Here the CDR3 DNA reads TGTGCCAGCAGAAGTGCACCGGGACCGGGCTACGAGCAGTACTTC.

The V call is TRBV24-1, the J call TRBJ2-3; no definite D call. Trimming cost V 7 bases and J 6 bases, with 13 bases left between them. Germline CDR1 reads KGHDR; CDR2 reads SFDVKD. The CDR3 is made up of 13 amino acids. In nucleotides, the CDR3 is TGTGCCACCAGCCAAACCAATTGGGATACGCAGTATTTT. Its translation: CATSQTNWDTQYF.

This chain uses TRBV12-3 or TRBV12-4 with TRBJ2-3; D ambiguous. The CDR3 runs to 14 residues. V lost 6 bases to trimming and J lost 3 bases, with 13 bases between them. The CDR3 loop is CASSPPLGTDTQYF. CDR3 nucleotides: TGTGCCAGCAGCCCTCCCCTGGGGACAGATACGCAGTATTTT.

The chain links TRBV12-3 or TRBV12-4 to TRBJ2-5; the D gene could be TRBD1 or TRBD2 (5 bases each). The CDR3 contains 16 residues. Between the trimmed V and J ends, which lost 6 bases and 0 bases, there was a span of 17 bases. The CDR3: CASRQTGTPDQETQYF. The CDR3 bases are TGTGCCAGCAGACAAACCGGGACCCCGGACCAAGAGACCCAGTACTTC.

The CDR3 reads CAWSRRYEQFF. The DNA for the CDR3 is TGTGCCTGGAGTCGGAGATATGAGCAGTTCTTC. The chain is built from TRBV30 and TRBJ2-1, with no clear D. There are 11 residues in the CDR3. CDR1 is GTSNPN and CDR2 is SVGIG in the germline V gene (reference sequence). V lost 2 bases, J lost 8 bases, and 7 bases lay in between. Combining the CDR3 with reference TRBV30 and TRBJ2-1 gives the whole variable domain SQTIHQWPATLVQPVGSPLSLECTVEGTSNPNLYWYRQAAGRGLQLLFYSVGIGQISSEVPQNLSASRPQDRQFILSSKKLLLSDSGFYLCAWSRRYEQFFGPGTRLTVL.

The CDR3 DNA is TGTGCCAGCAGCTTTGCAGTTAACACCGGGGAGCTGTTTTTT. This sequence encodes CASSFAVNTGELFF. V usage is TRBV7-2 and J usage is TRBJ2-2; D is undetermined. The length of the CDR3 is 14 residues. The germline V gene has CDR1 SGHTA and CDR2 FQGNSA. The V end was cut by 3 bases, the J end by 2 bases, with 7 bases between.